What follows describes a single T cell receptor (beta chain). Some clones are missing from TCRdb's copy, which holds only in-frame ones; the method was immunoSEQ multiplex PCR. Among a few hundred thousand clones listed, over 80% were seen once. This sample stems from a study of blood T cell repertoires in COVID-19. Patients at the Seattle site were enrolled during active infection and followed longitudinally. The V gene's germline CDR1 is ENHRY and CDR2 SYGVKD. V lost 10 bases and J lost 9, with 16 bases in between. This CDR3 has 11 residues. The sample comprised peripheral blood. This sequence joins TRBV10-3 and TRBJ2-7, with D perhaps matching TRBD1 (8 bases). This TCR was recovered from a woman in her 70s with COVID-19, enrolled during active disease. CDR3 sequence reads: CASGRGTGQYF. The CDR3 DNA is TGTGCCAGCGGGCGGGGGACAGGGCAGTACTTC.